This T cell receptor beta chain was sequenced during a study of Ad26.COV2.S vaccination and SARS-CoV-2 variants. Study as a whole: By the intramuscular route, Ad26.COV2.S was given once, or twice 56 days apart.

J gave up 7 bases and V 10 bases, and 11 bases lay outside the gene matches. The CDR3 runs 13 residues. Germline V gene sequence: CDR1 ENHRY, CDR2 SYGVKD. Study results and limitations: Vaccinated and placebo-treated recipients had similar non-spike TCR breadth.

Treatment here: roughly 20 received Ad26.COV2.S at low or high dose, single or two shots; five or six received placebo; per-sample allocation not given. Specimens were obtained on day 63 following the first vaccine or placebo injection. The data were produced by immunoSEQ multiplex PCR, yet TCRdb's version contains in-frame clones alone and is incomplete. The sample contains roughly 240,000 clones, roughly 88% of which appear only once. Details on this clone: Its specificity is unknown.

The sample consisted of peripheral blood, taken in a trial of Ad26.COV2.S vaccine versus placebo. The gene calls are TRBV10-3 and TRBJ2-7; 9 bases align to TRBD1. The receptor comes from a person aged 18-60 years who received the Ad26.COV2.S COVID-19 vaccine or a placebo. CDR3 loop: CATGQGTPREQYF. CDR3 sequence (DNA): TGTGCCACCGGACAGGGGACCCCTAGAGAGCAGTACTTC.